What follows describes a single T cell receptor beta chain. The germline CDR1 and CDR2 sequences are SGHDT and YYEEEE. V lost 4 bases to trimming and J lost 7 bases; unmatched junction nucleotides: 11. The CDR3 is 15 residues long. These data belong to a study of T cell changes during pregnancy in multiple sclerosis. Assay: immunoSEQ multiplex PCR; the TCRdb copy retains only in-frame clones and omits some. This table has approximately 88,000 clones, 85% to 95% appearing once. The rearrangement links TRBV5-6 to TRBJ2-3; 8 nucleotides align to TRBD1. The sequence was obtained from a female donor with multiple sclerosis, enrolled in a pregnancy study. This material consisted of peripheral blood, taken in the third trimester of pregnancy. CDR3 DNA: TGTGCCAGCAGCACTGGACAGGGTTTAATAAATACGCAGTATTTT. Residues: CASSTGQGLINTQYF.